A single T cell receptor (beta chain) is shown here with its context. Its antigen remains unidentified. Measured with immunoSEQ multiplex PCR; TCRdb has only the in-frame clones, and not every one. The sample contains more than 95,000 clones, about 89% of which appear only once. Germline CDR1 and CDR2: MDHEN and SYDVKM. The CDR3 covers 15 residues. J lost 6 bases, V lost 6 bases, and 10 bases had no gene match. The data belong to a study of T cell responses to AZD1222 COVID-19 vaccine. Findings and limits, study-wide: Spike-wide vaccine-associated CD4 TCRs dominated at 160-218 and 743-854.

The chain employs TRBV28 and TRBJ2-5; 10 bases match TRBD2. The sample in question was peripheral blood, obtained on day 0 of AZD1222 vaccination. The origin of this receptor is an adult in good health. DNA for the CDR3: TGTGCCAGCAGCCCTCCAACTAGCGGGAAAAAGACCCAGTACTTC. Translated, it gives CASSPPTSGKKTQYF.